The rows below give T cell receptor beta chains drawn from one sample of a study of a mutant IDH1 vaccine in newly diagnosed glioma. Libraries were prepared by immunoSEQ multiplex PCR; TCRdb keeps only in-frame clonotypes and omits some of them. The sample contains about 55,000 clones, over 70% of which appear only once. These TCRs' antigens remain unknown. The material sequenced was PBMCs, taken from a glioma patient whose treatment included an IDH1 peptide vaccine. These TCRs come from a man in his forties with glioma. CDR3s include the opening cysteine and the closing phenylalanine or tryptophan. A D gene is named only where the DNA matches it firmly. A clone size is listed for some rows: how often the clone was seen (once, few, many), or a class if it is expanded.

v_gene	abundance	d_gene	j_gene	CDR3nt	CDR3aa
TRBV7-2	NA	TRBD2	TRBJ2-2	TGTGCCAGCAGCTTATTCGCTAGCGGGGGGGCTGACACCGGGGAGCTGTTTTTT	CASSLFASGGADTGELFF
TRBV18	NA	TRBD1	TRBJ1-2	TGTGCCAGCTCACCCGACAGGGGTATAGGTGGCTACACCTTC	CASSPDRGIGGYTF
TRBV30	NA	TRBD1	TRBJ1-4	TGTGCCTGGCAGGGGGCGCGATACGAAAAACTGTTTTTT	CAWQGARYEKLFF
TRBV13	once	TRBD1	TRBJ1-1	TGTGCCAGCAGCCGTAACAGGGGGCAGGTGACAACTGAAGCTTTCTTT	CASSRNRGQVTTEAFF
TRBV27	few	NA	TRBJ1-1	TGTGCCAGCAGGATGGCCGGGGCTCGGGAAGCTTTCTTT	CASRMAGAREAFF
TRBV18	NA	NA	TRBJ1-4	TGTGCCAGCTCACCTCGAGCCCCAGGGTTAGGAGAAAAACTGTTTTTT	CASSPRAPGLGEKLFF
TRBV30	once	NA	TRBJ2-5	TGTGCCTGGGGGGCGGGTCCCAAGGGGACCCAGTACTTC	CAWGAGPKGTQYF
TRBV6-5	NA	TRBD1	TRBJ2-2	TGTGCCAGCAGTCCGGGACAGGTTTTCACCGGGGAGCTGTTTTTT	CASSPGQVFTGELFF
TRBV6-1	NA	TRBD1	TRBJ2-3	TGTGCCAGCAGTCTTGGACAGGGAAGCACAGATACGCAGTATTTT	CASSLGQGSTDTQYF
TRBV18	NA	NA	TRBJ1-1	TGTGCCAGCTCGGAATTTTCGGAAGCTTTCTTT	CASSEFSEAFF
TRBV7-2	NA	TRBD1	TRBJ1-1	TGTGCCAGCAGCCGACAGGGGCTGATAAGGGACACTGAAGCTTTCTTT	CASSRQGLIRDTEAFF
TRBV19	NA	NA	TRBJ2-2	TGTGCCAGTAGCCCTTCTCGGGCAGGGCACACCGGGGAGCTGTTTTTT	CASSPSRAGHTGELFF
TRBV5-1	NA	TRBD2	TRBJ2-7	TGCGCCAGCAGCCCACCGGGACTAGTGGCTCACGAGCAGTACTTC	CASSPPGLVAHEQYF
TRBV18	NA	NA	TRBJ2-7	TGTGCCAGCTCACCAGACGAGGAGCAGTACTTC	CASSPDEEQYF
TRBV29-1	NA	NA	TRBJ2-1	TGCAGCGTTGGGGACAATGAGCAGTTCTTC	CSVGDNEQFF
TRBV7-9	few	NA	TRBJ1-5	TGTGCCAGCAGCTTATGGCGAGGGGCAGCTCAGCCCCAGCATTTT	CASSLWRGAAQPQHF
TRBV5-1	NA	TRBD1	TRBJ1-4	TGCGCCAGCAGCTTGGATACAGGGGCGGCCAATGAAAAACTGTTTTTT	CASSLDTGAANEKLFF
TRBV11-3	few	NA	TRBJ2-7	TGTGCCAGCAGCTTAGTTGGCAGGTATAGGTACGAGCAGTACTTC	CASSLVGRYRYEQYF
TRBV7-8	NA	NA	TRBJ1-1	TGTGCCAGCAGCCCCCTTGGGGTTTTAAACACTGAAGCTTTCTTT	CASSPLGVLNTEAFF
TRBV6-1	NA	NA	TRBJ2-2	TGTGCCAGCAGTGATCAGGCAGGGGTCAACACCGGGGAGCTGTTTTTT	CASSDQAGVNTGELFF
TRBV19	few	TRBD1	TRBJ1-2	TGTGCCAGTAGTCGACCGGGACAGCCGAAATATGGCTACACCTTC	CASSRPGQPKYGYTF
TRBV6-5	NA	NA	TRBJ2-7	TGTGCCAGCACCCCGGGGGGACACCACTACGAGCAGTACTTC	CASTPGGHHYEQYF
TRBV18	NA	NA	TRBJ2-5	TGTGCCAGCTCACCACCGGCCAAAGAGACCCAGTACTTC	CASSPPAKETQYF
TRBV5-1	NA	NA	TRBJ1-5	TGCGCCAGCAGCTCAAGGGGGGGCAATCAGCCCCAGCATTTT	CASSSRGGNQPQHF
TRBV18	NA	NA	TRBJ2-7	TGTGCCAGCTCAAGATCAGGGGGGGTATACGAGCAGTACTTC	CASSRSGGVYEQYF
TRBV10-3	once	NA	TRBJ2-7	TGTGCCATCAGTGAGTGGAAGGGGAAAAGAGGCGAGCAGTACTTC	CAISEWKGKRGEQYF
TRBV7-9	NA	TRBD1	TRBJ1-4	TGTGCCAGCAGCCAAGGGACAGGGCGAGGGTTGTTTTTT	CASSQGTGRGLFF
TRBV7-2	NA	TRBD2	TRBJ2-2	TGTGCCAGCAGCTCGGGGGGGCGAACCGGGGAGCTGTTTTTT	CASSSGGRTGELFF
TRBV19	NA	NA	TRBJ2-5	TGTGCCAGTGGCCGGTATCAAGAGACCCAGTACTTC	CASGRYQETQYF
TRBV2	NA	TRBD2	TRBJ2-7	TGTGCCAGCAGGCCGGGACTAGCGGGCTACGAGCAGTACTTC	CASRPGLAGYEQYF
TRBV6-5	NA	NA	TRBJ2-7	TGTGCCAGCAGTTACGCTGGCGGACAGCCTTACGAGCAGTACTTC	CASSYAGGQPYEQYF
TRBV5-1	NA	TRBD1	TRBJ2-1	TGCGCCAGCAGCTCCCGGGACAGATCCAATGAGCAGTTCTTC	CASSSRDRSNEQFF
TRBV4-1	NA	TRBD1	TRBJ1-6	TGCGCCAGCAGCCCCCGAGCCCTTACAGGGGGAACACCCCTCCACTTT	CASSPRALTGGTPLHF
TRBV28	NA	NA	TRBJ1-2	TGTGCCAGCAGTTCCGGGACACCCTCCTATGGCTACACCTTC	CASSSGTPSYGYTF
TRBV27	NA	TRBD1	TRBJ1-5	TGTGCCAGCAGTTTGGGGACAGGGCCTCAGCCCCAGCATTTT	CASSLGTGPQPQHF
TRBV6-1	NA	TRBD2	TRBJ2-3	TGTGCCAGCAGTGATCTAGCGGGGGGGCTCGATACGCAGTATTTT	CASSDLAGGLDTQYF
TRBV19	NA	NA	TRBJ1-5	TGTGCCAGTACCCCTCAGATCAGCAATCAGCCCCAGCATTTT	CASTPQISNQPQHF